The entry below gives a single T cell receptor beta chain sequence along with its context. This sample stems from a study of blood T cell repertoires in COVID-19. The V and J ends lost 3 bases and 7 bases, in that order; junction bases with no gene match: 3. The CDR3 spans 13 residues. CDR1 and CDR2 from the germline V gene are MGHRA and YSYEKL. Some clones are missing from TCRdb's copy, which holds only in-frame ones; the method was immunoSEQ multiplex PCR. The sample has about 36,000 clones, about 81% seen once. The chain employs TRBV4-1 and TRBJ2-5; 9 bases are shared with TRBD1. This receptor was taken from a human donor in a cohort sampled during active or convalescent COVID-19. The donor label of this sample is uncertain. The sequencing input was peripheral blood. The CDR3 DNA is TGCGCCAGCAGCCAGAGACAGGGGGGGACCCAGTACTTC. Translation: CASSQRQGGTQYF.